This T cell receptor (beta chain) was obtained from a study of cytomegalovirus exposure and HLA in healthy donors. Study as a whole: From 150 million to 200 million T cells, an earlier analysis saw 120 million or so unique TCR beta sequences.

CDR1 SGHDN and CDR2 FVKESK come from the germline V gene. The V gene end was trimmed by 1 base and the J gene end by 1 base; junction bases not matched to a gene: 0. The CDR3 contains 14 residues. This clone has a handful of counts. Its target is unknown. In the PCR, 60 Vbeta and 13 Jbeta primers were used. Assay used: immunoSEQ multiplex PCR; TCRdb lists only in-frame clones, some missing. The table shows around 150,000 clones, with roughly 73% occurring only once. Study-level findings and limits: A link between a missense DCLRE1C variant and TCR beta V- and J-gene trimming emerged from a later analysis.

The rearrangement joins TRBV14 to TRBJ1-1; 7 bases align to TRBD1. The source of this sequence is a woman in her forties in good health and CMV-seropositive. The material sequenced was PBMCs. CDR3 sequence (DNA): TGTGCCAGCAGCCAAGGGACAGGGAACACTGAAGCTTTCTTT. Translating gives CASSQGTGNTEAFF.